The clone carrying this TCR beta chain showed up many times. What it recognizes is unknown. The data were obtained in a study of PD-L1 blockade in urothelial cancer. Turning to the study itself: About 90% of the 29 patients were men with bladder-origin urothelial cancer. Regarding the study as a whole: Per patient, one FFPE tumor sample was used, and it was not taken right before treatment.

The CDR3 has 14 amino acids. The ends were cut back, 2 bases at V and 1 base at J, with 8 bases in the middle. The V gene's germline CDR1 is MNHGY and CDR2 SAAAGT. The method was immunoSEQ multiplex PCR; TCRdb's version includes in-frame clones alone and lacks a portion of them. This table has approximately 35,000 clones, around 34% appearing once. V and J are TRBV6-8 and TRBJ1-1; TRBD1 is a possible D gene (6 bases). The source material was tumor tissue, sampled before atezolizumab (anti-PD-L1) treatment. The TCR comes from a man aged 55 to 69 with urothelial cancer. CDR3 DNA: TGTGCCAGCAGTTACAGGACAGAGAACACTGAAGCTTTCTTT. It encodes CASSYRTENTEAFF.